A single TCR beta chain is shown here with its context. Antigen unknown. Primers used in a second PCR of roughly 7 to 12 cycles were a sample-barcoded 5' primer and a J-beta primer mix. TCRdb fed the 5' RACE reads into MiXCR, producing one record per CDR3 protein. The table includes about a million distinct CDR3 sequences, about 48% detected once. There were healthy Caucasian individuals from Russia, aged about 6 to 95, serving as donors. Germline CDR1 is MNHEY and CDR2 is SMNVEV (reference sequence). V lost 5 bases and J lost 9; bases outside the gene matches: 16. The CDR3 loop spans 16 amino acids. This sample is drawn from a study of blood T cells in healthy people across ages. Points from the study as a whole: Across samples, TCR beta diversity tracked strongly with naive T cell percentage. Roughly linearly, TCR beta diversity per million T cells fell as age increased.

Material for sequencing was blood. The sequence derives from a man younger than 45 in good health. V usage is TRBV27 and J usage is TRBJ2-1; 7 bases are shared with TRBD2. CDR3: CASSMPRGVPAVEQFF. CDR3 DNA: TGTGCCAGCAGTATGCCCCGGGGGGTGCCAGCTGTTGAGCAGTTCTTC.